This TCR beta chain originates from a study of T cell responses to AZD1222 COVID-19 vaccine. Regarding the study as a whole: Baseline testing showed seropositivity in only a handful of AZD1222 recipients. The reported proportion of spike-specific TCRs targeting unmutated variant regions was nearly half. Spike-wide vaccine-associated CD4 TCRs dominated at 160-218 and 743-854. White British people made up most donors, females outnumbered males, and clonal diversity was possibly underestimated.

Trimming shortened V by 3 bases and J by 1 base, and 10 bases separated the two germline ends. CDR3 length: 15 amino acids. Germline V CDR1 and CDR2: MDHEN, SYDVKM. Some clones are missing from TCRdb's copy, which holds only in-frame ones; the method was immunoSEQ multiplex PCR. The sample has roughly 150,000 clones, about nine tenths seen once. This clone occurred once. The antigen remains unidentified. The source of this sequence is an adult in good health. The chain has TRBV28 and TRBJ2-1, with a possible D match to TRBD2 (7 bases). Sequencing used peripheral blood, obtained on day 0 of AZD1222 vaccination. The CDR3, as DNA: TGTGCCAGCAGTTTCAGCGGGACATCCTACAATGAGCAGTTCTTC. It codes for CASSFSGTSYNEQFF.